These T cell receptor beta chains were read from a single sample in a study of OX40 agonist ivuxolimab in advanced cancers. Libraries were prepared by immunoSEQ multiplex PCR; TCRdb keeps only in-frame clonotypes and omits some of them. The table records about 60,000 clones, about nine tenths of them present only once. The specimen comprised CD4+ or CD8+ T cells sorted from blood, sampled in a trial of the OX40 agonist ivuxolimab. All receptors derive from an adult with an advanced solid tumor such as melanoma, head and neck, liver or kidney cancer. The CDR3 runs from the conserved cysteine through the conserved F or W. The D gene is left open where the match is weak. For some rows the clone size is stated as once, few or many, or as a class when expanded; others skip it.

abundance	j_gene	v_gene	d_gene	CDR3nt	CDR3aa
.	TRBJ2-4	TRBV28	.	TGTGCCAGCAGTCTAATTCTTCGTGGGAACATTCAGTACTTC	CASSLILRGNIQYF
once	TRBJ2-5	TRBV9	.	TGTGCCAGCAGCGTAGGCACAACGTACCAAGAGACCCAGTACTTC	CASSVGTTYQETQYF
once	TRBJ1-4	TRBV2	.	TGTGCCAGCAGTGAGGCTCCAACTAATGAAAAACTGTTTTTT	CASSEAPTNEKLFF
.	TRBJ2-7	TRBV6-5	TRBD2	TGTGCCATCAGCGATACTAGCGGTAGGGTGAGGCAGTACTTC	CAISDTSGRVRQYF
.	TRBJ2-7	TRBV18	.	TGTGCCAGCTCAGGACAGGGAGGGCCAATCCTGTCCCTTTACGAGCAGTACTTC	CASSGQGGPILSLYEQYF
.	TRBJ2-1	TRBV29-1	TRBD2	TGCAGCGCCCGGGGGCTCAGTGTAGCGGGAGGGGGGCAGTTCTTC	CSARGLSVAGGGQFF
.	TRBJ1-3	TRBV4-1	.	TGCGCCAGCAGCCAAGAGTACACCGGAAACACCATATATTTT	CASSQEYTGNTIYF
.	TRBJ2-3	TRBV6-6	TRBD2	TGTGCCAGCCGGATGACTAGCGGCACAGATACGCAGTATTTT	CASRMTSGTDTQYF
.	TRBJ1-4	TRBV15	.	TGTGCCACCAGCAGAGACAGGGGCACTAATGAAAAACTGTTTTTT	CATSRDRGTNEKLFF
.	TRBJ2-5	TRBV5-4	TRBD2	TGTGCCAGCAGCTTGGACGGGACTAGCGGGCAAGAGACCCAGTACTTC	CASSLDGTSGQETQYF
once	TRBJ1-1	TRBV5-4	.	TGTGCCAGCAGTTTGTGGTCGAGGAGAAACACTGAAGCTTTCTTT	CASSLWSRRNTEAFF
.	TRBJ2-6	TRBV4-1	.	TGCGCCAGCAGCCAAGATGGACAGCTCTCTGGGGCCAACGTCCTGACTTTC	CASSQDGQLSGANVLTF
few	TRBJ2-2	TRBV9	.	TGTGCCAGCAGCCCCCTTCCGGGAGAAGTCACCGGGGAGCTGTTTTTT	CASSPLPGEVTGELFF
once	TRBJ2-2	TRBV28	TRBD1	TGTGCCAGCAGTAATTTGTTACAGGGGGCCCTTTTT	CASSNLLQGALF
.	TRBJ2-4	TRBV4-1	.	TGCGCCAGCAGCCAATCCCCGGGGGCTCTGTTAAACATTCAGTACTTC	CASSQSPGALLNIQYF
.	TRBJ2-7	TRBV19	.	TGTGCCACCGCGGCGGACAGCGCCTACGAGCAGTACTTC	CATAADSAYEQYF
.	TRBJ2-2	TRBV20-1	.	TGCAGTTATAGGGTAACCGGGGAGCTGTTTTTT	CSYRVTGELFF
.	TRBJ2-2	TRBV5-1	.	TGCGCCAGCTCACTCGCGGGTCTTAACACCGGGGAGCTGTTTTTT	CASSLAGLNTGELFF
.	TRBJ2-1	TRBV7-3	.	TGTGCCAGCAGCCCCGCCCCCTACAATGAGCAGTTCTTC	CASSPAPYNEQFF
.	TRBJ2-2	TRBV29-1	TRBD1	TGCCGAGGGACAGCCACCGGGGAGCTGTTTTTT	CRGTATGELFF
.	TRBJ1-2	TRBV2	.	TGTGCCAGCAGTGAACACCGGTTACAGGGCGACTATGGCTACACCTTC	CASSEHRLQGDYGYTF
.	TRBJ1-6	TRBV30	.	TGTGCCTGGAGGCTCGCTAATTCACCCCTCCACTTT	CAWRLANSPLHF
.	TRBJ2-7	TRBV5-1	.	TGCGCCAGCAGCTCGAACAGGTTAGTCGAGCAGTACTTC	CASSSNRLVEQYF
.	TRBJ1-4	TRBV19	.	TGTGCCAGCATATCAAAGTGGTTGAGAATTGAAAAACTGTTTTTT	CASISKWLRIEKLFF
.	TRBJ2-7	TRBV6-6	.	TGTGCCAGCAGTTACTCTTCCCAGGGGCACGAGCAGTACTTC	CASSYSSQGHEQYF